The source of this T cell receptor (beta chain) is a study of blood T cell repertoires in COVID-19. Across the whole study: Sites across the United States, Italy and Spain contributed samples from acute and convalescent COVID-19. The analysed material was cDNA or gDNA that came from T cells, B-cell-depleted T cells, or PBMCs.

The J segment lost 1 base and the V segment lost 5 bases, leaving 12 bases of the junction unmatched. The germline gives CDR1 SGHNT, CDR2 YENEEA. The CDR3 spans 17 residues. Authors' methods: For nucleated cells, counts were estimated from reference gene primer amplification. Here immunoSEQ multiplex PCR was the method, and the copy in TCRdb shows in-frame clones only, minus some. The DNA gave D and trimming, while V, J and clone size come from that table. In the table there are some 120,000 clones, 70% to 80% of which are singletons. Sequenced sample: peripheral blood. The TCR sequence derives from a human donor in a cohort sampled during active COVID-19. The V gene is TRBV11-3, the J gene TRBJ2-3; 7 bases align to TRBD2. The CDR3: CASSLGRAGFGTDTQYF. The CDR3, as DNA: TGTGCCAGCAGCCTTGGGAGGGCGGGGTTCGGCACAGATACGCAGTATTTT.